This T cell receptor (beta chain) comes out of a study of cytomegalovirus exposure and HLA in healthy donors. Vbeta (60) and Jbeta (13) primers were used in the PCR. Using immunoSEQ multiplex PCR, the repertoire was profiled, and TCRdb retains in-frame clones only, with some absent. The sample includes some 150,000 clones, around 74% of them seen just once. Germline V CDR1 and CDR2: SGHRS, YFSETQ. Trimming at V came to 3 bases and at J to 4 bases, leaving 18 bases not matched to a gene. This CDR3 region has 18 residues. The TCR was taken from a man aged 50-59 years in good health and CMV-seropositive. The material sequenced was PBMCs. The gene calls are TRBV5-1 and TRBJ2-5, with 7 bases identical to TRBD2. The CDR3: CASSSAPPGRIRGETQYF. CDR3 sequence (DNA): TGCGCCAGCAGCTCGGCACCTCCCGGGAGGATACGTGGAGAGACCCAGTACTTC.